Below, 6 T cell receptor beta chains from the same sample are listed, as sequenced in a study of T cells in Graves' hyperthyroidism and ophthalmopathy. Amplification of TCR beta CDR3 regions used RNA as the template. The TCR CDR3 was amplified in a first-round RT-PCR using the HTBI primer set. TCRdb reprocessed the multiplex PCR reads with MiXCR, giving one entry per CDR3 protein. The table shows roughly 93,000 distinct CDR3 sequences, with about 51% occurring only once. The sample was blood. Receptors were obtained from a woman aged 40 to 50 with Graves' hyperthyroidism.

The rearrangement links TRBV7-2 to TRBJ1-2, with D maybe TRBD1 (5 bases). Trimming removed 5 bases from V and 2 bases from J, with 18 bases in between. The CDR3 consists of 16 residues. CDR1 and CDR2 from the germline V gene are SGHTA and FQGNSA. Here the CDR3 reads CASSAGDSRNNYGYTF. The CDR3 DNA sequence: TGTGCCAGCAGCGCGGGGGACTCCAGAAACAACTATGGCTACACCTTC.

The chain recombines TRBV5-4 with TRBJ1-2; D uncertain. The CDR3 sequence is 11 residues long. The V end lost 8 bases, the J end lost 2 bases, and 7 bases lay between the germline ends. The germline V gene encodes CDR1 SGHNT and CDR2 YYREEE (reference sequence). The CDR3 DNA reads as TGTGCCAGGGGCGTGAACTATGGCTACACCTTC. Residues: CARGVNYGYTF.

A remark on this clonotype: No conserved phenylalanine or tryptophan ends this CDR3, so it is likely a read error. CDR3 nucleotide sequence: TGCAGTGCTAGGGGCGAACTCGGGACTAGCGGGAGGCCTTACGAGCAGTACCTC. Its translation: CSARGELGTSGRPYEQYL. The chain links TRBV20-1 to TRBJ2-7, with 15 bases that match TRBD2. The CDR3 length is 18 residues. Trimming cost V 3 bases and J 4 bases; bases outside gene matches: 13. In germline, CDR1 is DFQATT, CDR2 SNEGSKA (reference sequence).

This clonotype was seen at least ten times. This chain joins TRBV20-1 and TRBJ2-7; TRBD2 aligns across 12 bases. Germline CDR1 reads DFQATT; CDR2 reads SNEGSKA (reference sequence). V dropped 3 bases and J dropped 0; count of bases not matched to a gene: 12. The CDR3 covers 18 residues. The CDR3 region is CSARVRTSGTFRSYEQYF. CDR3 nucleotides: TGCAGTGCTAGGGTTCGGACTAGCGGGACTTTTCGCTCCTACGAGCAGTACTTC.

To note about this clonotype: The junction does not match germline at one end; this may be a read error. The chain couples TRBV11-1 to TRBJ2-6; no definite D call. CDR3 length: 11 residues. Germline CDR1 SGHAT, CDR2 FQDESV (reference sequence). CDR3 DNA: TGTGCCAGCAGCTTAGGGATCACTGAAGCTTTC. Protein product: CASSLGITEAF. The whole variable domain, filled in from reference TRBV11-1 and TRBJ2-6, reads EAEVAQSPRYKITEKSQAVAFWCDPISGHATLYWYRQILGQGPELLVQFQDESVVDDSQLPKDRFSAERLKGVDSTLKIQPAELGDSAMYLCASSLGITEAFGAGSRLTVL.

The CDR3 loop reads CASSEFVGSKGYTF. In DNA form, the CDR3 reads TGTGCCAGCAGTGAATTTGTGGGGTCCAAGGGCTACACCTTC. This sequence joins TRBV25-1 and TRBJ1-2; D gene unclear. The CDR3 is made up of 14 amino acids. Germline CDR1 reads MGHDK; CDR2 reads SYGVNS. V was pared by 1 base and J by 8 bases, with 14 bases between.